These 9 T cell receptor beta chains share one sample of origin, sequenced in a study of breast tumors, draining lymph nodes, adjacent tissues. One entry per CDR3 protein, called by TCRdb with MiXCR from the multiplex PCR reads. In the table there are over 150,000 distinct CDR3 sequences, 30% to 35% of which are singletons. Samples came from axillary lymph nodes draining the breast cancer. The sample was axillary lymph node tissue. All receptors derive from a female donor with breast cancer. Some clones in this sample may be carry-over from other donors' samples.

The chain employs TRBV6-4 and TRBJ2-2; D may be TRBD1 (6 bases). Per the germline V gene, CDR1 is MRHNA and CDR2 is SNTAGT. This CDR3 has 19 residues. V dropped 10 bases and J dropped 0 bases, with 27 bases sitting between them. The CDR3 loop is CAILRAVTGTGPNTGELFF. DNA of the CDR3: TGTGCCATCCTACGAGCAGTGACAGGAACAGGCCCGAACACCGGGGAGCTGTTTTTT.

This clonotype appeared a few times. The chain carries TRBV11-3 and TRBJ2-4; weak D call: TRBD1 (5 bases). The CDR3 extends over 13 amino acids. Germline V CDR1 and CDR2: SGHNT, YENEEA. With 2 bases removed from V and 9 bases from J, the gap between germline ends came to 11 bases. The CDR3 here is CASSLSGMGIQYF. CDR3 nucleotide sequence: TGTGCCAGCAGCTTATCAGGGATGGGCATTCAGTACTTC. The full variable domain, its missing parts supplied by reference TRBV11-3 and TRBJ2-4, is EAGVVQSPRYKIIEKKQPVAFWCNPISGHNTLYWYLQNLGQGPELLIRYENEEAVDDSQLPKDRFSAERLKGVDSTLKIQPAELGDSAVYLCASSLSGMGIQYFGAGTRLSVL.

About this clonotype itself: This may come from a read error, since a much larger clone is one base off. The CDR3 does not close with the conserved phenylalanine or tryptophan, likely indicating a read error. This chain uses TRBV7-9 with TRBJ2-5; a weak D match, TRBD1 (6 bases). The CDR3 is made up of 14 amino acids. In germline, CDR1 is SEHNR, CDR2 FQNEAQ (reference sequence). The germline V and J ends were trimmed by 4 bases and 0 bases, with 9 bases remaining between them. DNA of the CDR3: TGTGCCAGCAGCTCGCAGGGGTACCAAGAGACCCAGTACCTC. Translation gives CASSSQGYQETQYL.

V is TRBV11-3 and J is TRBJ1-5, with D perhaps TRBD1 (5 bases). This CDR3 is built from 13 residues. Trimming cost V 1 base and J 9 bases, with 10 bases left between them. In germline, CDR1 is SGHNT, CDR2 YENEEA. The CDR3, as DNA: TGTGCCAGCAGCTTAGTCGGGGGGGGGCCCCAGCATTTT. It specifies CASSLVGGGPQHF.

This clonotype came up a few times. Given a much more abundant clone one base away, this may be a read error. V is TRBV6-5 and J is TRBJ1-6; D is uncertain. The CDR3 contains 15 residues. Germline V gives CDR1 MNHEY, CDR2 SVGAGI. Trimming took 5 bases from V and 9 from J, leaving 17 bases between them. In DNA, the CDR3 is TGTGCCAGCAGTCACGACGGGTTTGGAAGTTCACCCCTCCACTTT. Its protein product is CASSHDGFGSSPLHF.

This clonotype is medium-sized in the sample. The gene calls are TRBV7-9 and TRBJ1-6; D gene unclear. Per germline, CDR1 SEHNR and CDR2 FQNEAQ (reference sequence). The CDR3 totals 16 residues. Between the trimmed V and J ends, which lost 6 bases and 0 bases, there was a span of 12 bases. CDR3 bases: TGTGCCAGCAGTCCACGGGCGAGCTCCTATAATTCACCCCTCCACTTT. Its translation: CASSPRASSYNSPLHF.

This clonotype was seen ten or more times. The CDR3 sequence is CASSLEGGGTGELFF. The CDR3 bases are TGTGCCAGCAGCTTGGAAGGGGGTGGAACCGGGGAGCTGTTTTTT. J is TRBJ2-2 and V is TRBV5-6; a possible D gene is TRBD1 (6 bases). V lost 0 bases, J lost 5 bases, and 11 bases lay in between. Germline V gene data show CDR1 as SGHDT and CDR2 as YYEEEE. The CDR3 loop spans 15 amino acids.

This clonotype was observed at least ten times. The chain joins TRBV12-3 or TRBV12-4 to TRBJ2-7, with TRBD1 as a possible D gene (5 bases). V was shortened by 7 bases and J by 6 bases, with 16 bases between the two germline ends. This CDR3 has 13 residues. The CDR3 DNA sequence: TGTGCCAGCACAGGGAATACCGAAGGCGAGCAGTACTTC. This sequence encodes CASTGNTEGEQYF.

In its sample, this clonotype was seen many times. The chain joins TRBV7-8 to TRBJ1-3; maybe TRBD1 (5 bases). The V end was cut by 3 bases, the J end by 8 bases, with 8 bases between. This CDR3 comprises 12 residues. Germline V CDR1 and CDR2: SGHVS, FQNEAQ. CDR3 amino acids: CASSFKGDTIYF. CDR3 DNA sequence: TGTGCCAGCAGCTTTAAAGGGGACACCATATATTTT.